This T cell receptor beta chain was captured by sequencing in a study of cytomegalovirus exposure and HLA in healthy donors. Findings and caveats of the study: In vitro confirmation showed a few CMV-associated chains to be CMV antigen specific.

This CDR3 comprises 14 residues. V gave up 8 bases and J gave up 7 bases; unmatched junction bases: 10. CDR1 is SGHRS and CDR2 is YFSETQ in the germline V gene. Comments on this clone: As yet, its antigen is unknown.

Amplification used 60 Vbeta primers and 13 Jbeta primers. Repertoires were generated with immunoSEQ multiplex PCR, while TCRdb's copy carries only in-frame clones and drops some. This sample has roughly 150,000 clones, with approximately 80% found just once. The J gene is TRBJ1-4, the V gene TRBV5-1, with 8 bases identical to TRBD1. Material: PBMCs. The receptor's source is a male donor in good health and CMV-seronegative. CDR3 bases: TGCGCCAGAAGGATTGTCCAGGGGGCTGAAAAACTGTTTTTT. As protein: CARRIVQGAEKLFF.